This TCR beta chain stems from a study of blood T cell repertoires in COVID-19. Study in general: The United States, Italy and Spain provided the acute and convalescent COVID-19 samples. T cells, B-cell-depleted T cells, or PBMCs provided the cDNA or gDNA that served as material.

The CDR3 length is 13 residues. Germline CDR1 is SNHLY and CDR2 is FYNNEI. The junction had 4 bases not matched to a gene; V was cut back by 7 bases and J by 6 bases. In the authors' workflow: Amplification from reference gene primers served as the basis for estimated nucleated cell counts. This table comes from immunoSEQ multiplex PCR, and its TCRdb copy is limited to in-frame clones, with some not included. The DNA gave D and trimming, while V, J and clone size come from that table. Of approximately 150,000 clones listed, roughly nine tenths are singletons. The chain joins TRBV2 to TRBJ1-5; 9 positions agree with TRBD1. The sequencing input was peripheral blood. The source is a human donor in a cohort sampled during active COVID-19. The CDR3 DNA follows: TGTGCCAGCACGGGACAGGGTGGTCAGCCCCAGCATTTT. It yields the protein CASTGQGGQPQHF.